The 24 T cell receptor beta chains reported below all come from one sample, sequenced in a study of T cells in tuberculosis. Measured with immunoSEQ multiplex PCR; TCRdb has only the in-frame clones, and not every one. The table shows 30,000 to 40,000 clones, with 95% to 97% occurring only once. Sequences were obtained from PBMCs. The origin of the receptors is a donor between 10 and 35 years old with latent tuberculosis or without tuberculosis infection.

The V and J genes are TRBV30 and TRBJ1-5; D gene ambiguous. CDR3 length: 13 amino acids. Trimming removed 0 bases at V and 7 bases at J, with 10 bases between. The germline CDR1 and CDR2 sequences are GTSNPN and SVGIG (reference sequence). As DNA, the CDR3 is TGTGCCTGGAGTGTACTGTCCGGGCAGCCCCAGCATTTT. Protein: CAWSVLSGQPQHF.

This clone was found once. The chain carries TRBV30 and TRBJ2-7; 11 bases are shared with TRBD2. Germline values: CDR1 GTSNPN, CDR2 SVGIG (reference sequence). This CDR3 comprises 15 residues. After removal of 0 bases from V and 1 base from J, the junction contained 2 bases not matched to a gene. CDR3 coding DNA: TGTGCCTGGAGTGTAGGGACTAGCGGTTCCTACGAGCAGTACTTC. It codes for CAWSVGTSGSYEQYF.

This clone was observed a single time. The chain couples TRBV5-1 to TRBJ2-7; the match to TRBD2 covers 7 bases. The CDR3 contains 12 residues. The ends lost 7 bases at V and 7 bases at J; junction bases unmatched: 8. Germline-derived CDR1 and CDR2 are SGHRS and YFSETQ. CDR3 sequence (DNA): TGCGCCAGCTCCTGGACTAGTGGAGAGCAGTACTTC. Amino acids: CASSWTSGEQYF.

This chain links TRBV2 with TRBJ2-7; D ambiguous. V was pared by 6 bases and J by 5 bases, with 17 bases between. Per the germline V gene, CDR1 is SNHLY and CDR2 is FYNNEI. The CDR3 sequence is 14 residues long. The CDR3 loop is CASRPGPQIDEQYF. The CDR3 nucleotides read TGTGCCAGCAGACCGGGTCCCCAGATCGACGAGCAGTACTTC.

V and J are TRBV2 and TRBJ1-4; D gene ambiguous. V lost 8 bases and J lost 0, with 10 bases in between. CDR1 and CDR2 from the germline V gene are SNHLY and FYNNEI. The CDR3 has 14 residues. The DNA for the CDR3 is TGTGCCAGCTCTATCCTGGCAACTAATGAAAAACTGTTTTTT. Amino acid sequence: CASSILATNEKLFF. Complete variable domain (other parts from reference TRBV2 and TRBJ1-4): EPEVTQTPSHQVTQMGQEVILRCVPISNHLYFYWYRQILGQKVEFLVSFYNNEISEKSEIFDDQFSVERPDGSNFTLKIRSTKLEDSAMYFCASSILATNEKLFFGSGTQLSVL.

V is TRBV5-1 and J is TRBJ2-6; 9 bases are a match to TRBD2. This CDR3 has 18 residues. CDR1 and CDR2 from the germline V gene are SGHRS and YFSETQ. V gave up 0 bases and J gave up 2 bases; unmatched junction bases: 6. CDR3 DNA sequence: TGCGCCAGCAGCTTGGCCGCGGCGGGAGGGCCTGGGGCCAACGTCCTGACTTTC. It encodes CASSLAAAGGPGANVLTF.

The V and J genes are TRBV2 and TRBJ1-1; 11 bases fit TRBD1. Germline values: CDR1 SNHLY, CDR2 FYNNEI. With 3 bases clipped from V and 1 base from J, the junction kept 7 bases outside the gene matches. The CDR3 runs to 17 residues. The CDR3 sequence is CASSEGTGGKKNTEAFF. DNA of the CDR3: TGTGCCAGCAGTGAGGGGACAGGGGGTAAAAAGAACACTGAAGCTTTCTTT.

The genes are TRBV11-2 and TRBJ1-1; D gene uncertain. The germline V and J ends were trimmed by 0 bases and 1 base, with 6 bases remaining between them. The CDR3 runs to 14 residues. The V gene's germline CDR1 is SGHAT and CDR2 FQNNGV. Here the CDR3 reads CASSLDPQNTEAFF. In nucleotides, the CDR3 is TGTGCCAGCAGCTTAGATCCCCAGAACACTGAAGCTTTCTTT.

The chain recombines TRBV6-1 with TRBJ2-1; no definite D call. The V gene lost 8 bases and the J gene lost 3 bases, with 17 bases spanning the gap. Germline V gene data show CDR1 as MNHNS and CDR2 as SASEGT. The CDR3 has 15 residues. CDR3 sequence reads: CASQPGWQVYNEQFF. CDR3 nucleotides: TGTGCCAGCCAGCCAGGCTGGCAGGTCTACAATGAGCAGTTCTTC.

The chain couples TRBV10-3 to TRBJ2-5; TRBD1 agrees at 9 bases. This CDR3 is 16 amino acids long. CDR1 is ENHRY, CDR2 SYGVKD, per germline. The ends lost 7 bases at V and 5 bases at J; junction bases unmatched: 14. CDR3 in amino acids: CAIKTGTGFGRETQYF. For the CDR3, the DNA is TGTGCCATCAAGACCGGGACAGGGTTCGGGAGGGAGACCCAGTACTTC.

This clone was counted once. This chain links TRBV5-5 with TRBJ2-1; unclear D gene. The CDR3 length is 15 residues. Trimming removed 2 bases from V and 2 bases from J, with 11 bases in between. Germline CDR1 is SGHKS and CDR2 is YYEKEE (reference sequence). CDR3 residues: CASSFGSGAYNEQFF. The CDR3, as DNA: TGTGCCAGCAGCTTCGGCAGTGGAGCCTACAATGAGCAGTTCTTC.

The CDR3 protein is CASSVGGGVGNEQFF. The CDR3 DNA reads as TGTGCCAGCAGCGTAGGCGGGGGGGTCGGGAATGAGCAGTTCTTC. V is TRBV9 and J is TRBJ2-1; 9 bases match TRBD2. V trimming: 0 bases; J trimming: 7 bases; junction bases outside the gene matches: 5. CDR1 and CDR2 (germline): SGDLS, YYNGEE. The CDR3 consists of 15 residues.

The chain joins TRBV5-1 to TRBJ2-7; 7 bases map to TRBD1. CDR3 length: 15 residues. In germline, CDR1 is SGHRS, CDR2 YFSETQ. The J segment lost 1 base and the V segment lost 4 bases, leaving 8 bases of the junction unmatched. The CDR3 sequence is CASSESGTASYEQYF. The CDR3 DNA reads TGCGCCAGCAGCGAGTCCGGGACAGCTTCCTACGAGCAGTACTTC.

The chain links TRBV7-9 to TRBJ2-2; TRBD2 agrees at 8 bases. Germline loops: CDR1 SEHNR, CDR2 FQNEAQ (reference sequence). V was clipped by 5 bases and J by 5 bases; unmatched bases: 10. The CDR3 length is 16 residues. The DNA of the CDR3 is TGTGCCAGCAGCGGACAGCGGGAGCGAGGGACCGGGGAGCTGTTTTTT. Translating gives CASSGQRERGTGELFF.

The chain is built from TRBV2 and TRBJ1-4, with a possible D match to TRBD1 (6 bases). CDR3 size: 17 residues. CDR1 and CDR2 (germline): SNHLY, FYNNEI. V was trimmed by 10 bases and J by 4 bases, leaving 25 bases between them. CDR3 protein: CATYRVWPFEGNEKLFF. The CDR3 nucleotides read TGTGCCACGTACAGGGTTTGGCCCTTTGAGGGTAATGAAAAACTGTTTTTT.

This chain uses TRBV2 with TRBJ1-2, with a tentative D call TRBD1 (6 bases). The CDR3 runs 11 residues. Germline CDR1 reads SNHLY; CDR2 reads FYNNEI. The germline V and J ends were trimmed by 9 bases and 8 bases, with 13 bases remaining between them. Here the CDR3 reads CASLRGIGYTF. In nucleotides, the CDR3 is TGTGCCAGTCTTAGGGGGATCGGCTACACCTTC.

This rearrangement joins TRBV7-6 to TRBJ2-7; 15 bases match TRBD2. The germline gives CDR1 SGHVS, CDR2 FNYEAQ. The CDR3 is 17 amino acids. V was pared by 3 bases and J by 3 bases, with 6 bases of the junction left unmatched. The CDR3 loop reads CASSFGLAGGPVYEQYF. As DNA, the CDR3 is TGTGCCAGCAGCTTTGGACTAGCGGGAGGGCCGGTCTACGAGCAGTACTTC.

This rearrangement joins TRBV5-1 to TRBJ2-3; D not resolved. Germline CDR1 and CDR2: SGHRS and YFSETQ. This CDR3 is 14 amino acids long. Trimming removed 1 base at V and 5 bases at J, with 11 bases between. CDR3 DNA: TGCGCCAGCAGCTTGATAATCGGCGGAGATACGCAGTATTTT. It codes for CASSLIIGGDTQYF.

This chain joins TRBV28 and TRBJ2-6; TRBD1 matches at 7 bases. Germline V gene sequence: CDR1 MDHEN, CDR2 SYDVKM. The V gene end was trimmed by 4 bases and the J gene end by 2 bases; junction bases not matched to a gene: 2. CDR3 length: 15 residues. The CDR3 is CASSWTGAGANVLTF. Written as DNA, the CDR3 is TGTGCCAGCAGTTGGACAGGCGCTGGGGCCAACGTCCTGACTTTC.

The rearrangement uses TRBV7-6 and TRBJ2-5; 10 nucleotides line up with TRBD1. V was clipped by 5 bases and J by 4 bases; unmatched bases: 10. Germline values: CDR1 SGHVS, CDR2 FNYEAQ. CDR3 length equals 16 residues. This chain's CDR3 is CASSTRQGAEGETQYF. As DNA, the CDR3 is TGTGCCAGCAGCACACGACAGGGGGCTGAGGGAGAGACCCAGTACTTC.

This clone occurred once. The gene calls are TRBV5-6 and TRBJ1-3; TRBD1 matches 8 bases. Germline-derived CDR1 and CDR2 are SGHDT and YYEEEE. CDR3 length: 15 residues. After removal of 3 bases from V and 4 bases from J, the junction contained 6 bases not matched to a gene. The CDR3 bases are TGTGCCAGCAGCTATGGACAGGGAACCGGAAACACCATATATTTT. It codes for CASSYGQGTGNTIYF.

The V call is TRBV12-5, the J call TRBJ2-5; the match to TRBD2 covers 13 bases. The CDR3 sequence is 16 residues long. Unmatched junction bases numbered 1, after V lost 1 base and J lost 2 bases. Germline CDR1 reads LGHNT; CDR2 reads FRNRAP. The CDR3 region has the DNA TGTGCTAGTGGTTTGGCGGGACTAGCGGGACAAGAGACCCAGTACTTC. As protein: CASGLAGLAGQETQYF.

The rearrangement uses TRBV2 and TRBJ1-1; D is unresolved. Germline V gene sequence: CDR1 SNHLY, CDR2 FYNNEI. CDR3 size: 13 residues. Trimming stripped 6 bases from V and 3 bases from J, with 11 bases between. The CDR3: CASSELEDTEAFF. As DNA, the CDR3 is TGTGCCAGCAGCGAGCTGGAGGACACTGAAGCTTTCTTT.

This rearrangement joins TRBV5-6 to TRBJ1-2; TRBD1 agrees at 9 bases. CDR3 size: 13 residues. V gave up 0 bases and J gave up 8 bases; unmatched junction bases: 2. Germline CDR1 and CDR2: SGHDT and YYEEEE. This CDR3 is CASSLGQGVGYTF. In DNA, the CDR3 is TGTGCCAGCAGCTTGGGACAGGGGGTCGGCTACACCTTC.